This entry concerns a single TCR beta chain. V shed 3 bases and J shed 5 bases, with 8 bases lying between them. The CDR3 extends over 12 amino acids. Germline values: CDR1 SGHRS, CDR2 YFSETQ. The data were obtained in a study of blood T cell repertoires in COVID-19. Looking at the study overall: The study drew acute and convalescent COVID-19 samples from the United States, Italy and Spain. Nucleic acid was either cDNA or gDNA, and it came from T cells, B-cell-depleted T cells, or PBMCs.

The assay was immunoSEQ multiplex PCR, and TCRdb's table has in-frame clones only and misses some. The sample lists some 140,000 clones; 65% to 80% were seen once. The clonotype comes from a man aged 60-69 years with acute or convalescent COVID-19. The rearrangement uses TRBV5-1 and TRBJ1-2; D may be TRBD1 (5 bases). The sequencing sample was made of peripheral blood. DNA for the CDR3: TGCGCCAGCAGCTCCGACAGATATGGCTACACCTTC. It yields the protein CASSSDRYGYTF.